This entry lists 27 T cell receptor beta chains sequenced from one sample in a study of regulatory T cells in long-lasting Graves disease. Researchers made TCR beta libraries by using iRepertoire HTBI primers and running Arm-PCR on CDR3 regions. Via MiXCR, TCRdb re-called the multiplex PCR reads, giving one row per CDR3 protein. The data show 350,000 to 450,000 distinct CDR3 sequences, 15% seen once. Time point indicated: newly diagnosed GD, antithyroid drugs for less than 3 months. PBMC-extracted RNA yielded the TCR library. The sample was also linked to a second study, of T cells in Graves' hyperthyroidism and ophthalmopathy.

Sequencing was performed on peripheral blood mononuclear cells (PBMCs), taken at new diagnosis, from a patient treated with antithyroid drugs. The source of these receptors is a woman under 40 with Graves disease.

This chain links TRBV29-1 with TRBJ1-2; D is undetermined. The CDR3 totals 11 residues. Germline V gene sequence: CDR1 SQVTM, CDR2 ANQGSEA. The ends were cut back, 5 bases at V and 8 bases at J, with 12 bases in the middle. The CDR3 DNA follows: TGCAGCGTTTGGGGTACACGAGGCTACACCTTC. Amino acid sequence: CSVWGTRGYTF.

This clonotype was seen repeatedly, ten times or more. The chain recombines TRBV20-1 with TRBJ2-7, with D unresolved. Trimming cost V 6 bases and J 4 bases, with 7 bases left between them. The CDR3 sequence is 10 residues long. Germline assignment: CDR1 DFQATT and CDR2 SNEGSKA (reference sequence). The CDR3 nucleotides are TGCAGTGCGGGAACTTACGAGCAGTACTTC. This translates into CSAGTYEQYF.

This clonotype was detected many times. This chain links TRBV12-3 or TRBV12-4 with TRBJ2-3, with D uncertain. V was clipped by 1 base and J by 4 bases, with 12 bases between them. This CDR3 is 15 amino acids long. CDR3 sequence reads: CASSLGGSKSDTQYF. Written as DNA, the CDR3 is TGTGCCAGCAGTTTAGGTGGCAGCAAGTCAGATACGCAGTATTTT.

A few counts support this clonotype. The CDR3 is CAWSAPGQGAPTYGYTF. The CDR3 nucleotides read TGTGCCTGGAGTGCCCCGGGACAGGGGGCGCCCACCTATGGCTACACCTTC. The V call is TRBV30, the J call TRBJ1-2; 12 bases are a match to TRBD1. The CDR3 contains 17 residues. With V trimmed by 1 base and J by 4 bases, 10 bases remained unmatched. Germline V CDR1 and CDR2: GTSNPN, SVGIG (reference sequence).

This clonotype showed up many times. This rearrangement joins TRBV18 to TRBJ1-5; 7 bases are a match to TRBD1. V shed 3 bases, J shed 6 bases, and the junction held 17 bases outside the gene matches. The CDR3 is 18 residues long. The germline CDR1 and CDR2 sequences are KGHSH and LQKENI. CDR3 sequence reads: CASSPEPPVTGMGQPQHF. For the CDR3, the DNA is TGTGCCAGCTCACCCGAACCCCCCGTGACAGGGATGGGTCAGCCCCAGCATTTT.

This chain connects TRBV12-3 or TRBV12-4 to TRBJ2-3, with 15 bases matching TRBD2. The V and J ends lost 3 bases and 0 bases, in that order; junction bases with no gene match: 4. The CDR3 contains 18 residues. CDR3 coding DNA: TGTGCCAGCAGTTTCGGGACTAGCGGGAGGAAAAGCACAGATACGCAGTATTTT. It is translated as CASSFGTSGRKSTDTQYF.

In this sample, this clonotype turned up a few times. As DNA, the CDR3 is TGTGCCAGTAGGGGGGGGGGGGGAACGAACACTGAAGCTTTCTTT. This codes for CASRGGGGTNTEAFF. The chain employs TRBV6-1 and TRBJ1-1; tentatively, D is TRBD1 (6 bases). The CDR3 consists of 15 residues. Trimming took 9 bases from V and 1 from J, leaving 18 bases between them. Germline V lookup: CDR1 MNHNS, CDR2 SASEGT.

Concerning this clonotype: Given a far larger clone just one base away, this is likely a sequencing read error. This sequence joins TRBV27 and TRBJ2-5, with 7 positions matching TRBD1. V trimming: 5 bases; J trimming: 2 bases; junction bases outside the gene matches: 20. This CDR3 region has 19 residues. Germline CDR1 and CDR2: MNHEY and SMNVEV (reference sequence). The CDR3 DNA reads TGTGCCAGCAGTGACAAGACAGGGTGGATGGATGGGAAACAAGAGACCCAGTACTTC. It is translated as CASSDKTGWMDGKQETQYF.

This clonotype was observed a handful of times. J is TRBJ2-1 and V is TRBV12-5, with TRBD2 matching over 13 bases. Trimming cost V 4 bases and J 7 bases; bases outside gene matches: 22. The germline V gene has CDR1 LGHNT and CDR2 FRNRAP. The CDR3 is 21 amino acids. CDR3: CASGSLGDWTSGSRGLNEQFF. The CDR3 nucleotides read TGTGCTAGTGGTTCTCTGGGGGACTGGACTAGCGGGAGTCGAGGATTGAATGAGCAGTTCTTC.

This clonotype appeared many times. The chain couples TRBV6-2 or TRBV6-3 to TRBJ2-3; D ambiguous. The germline V gene has CDR1 MNHEY and CDR2 SVGEGT. V lost 0 bases and J lost 1, with 5 bases in between. This CDR3 is built from 14 residues. The CDR3 protein is CASSYSLGTDTQYF. The CDR3 nucleotides read TGTGCCAGCAGTTACTCACTGGGCACAGATACGCAGTATTTT.

This clonotype was counted ten times or more. The chain links TRBV11-2 to TRBJ2-1; TRBD2 matches 7 bases. The germline V gene encodes CDR1 SGHAT and CDR2 FQNNGV. The CDR3 spans 13 residues. Germline trimming cut 4 bases from V and 7 bases from J; bases unmatched to any gene: 4. The CDR3 DNA is TGTGCCAGCAGCTCACTAGCGAGGAATGAGCAGTTCTTC. Translation: CASSSLARNEQFF.

Ten or more counts support this clonotype. V gene TRBV20-1 combines with J gene TRBJ2-7, with 10 bases lining up with TRBD2. CDR3 size: 14 residues. The germline gives CDR1 DFQATT, CDR2 SNEGSKA (reference sequence). V dropped 4 bases and J dropped 5; count of bases not matched to a gene: 8. CDR3 coding DNA: TGCAGTGCTACGAAACTAGCGGGAAACGACGAGCAGTACTTC. This translates into CSATKLAGNDEQYF.

At least ten counts were recorded for this clonotype. The rearrangement links TRBV5-1 to TRBJ2-2; 12 positions agree with TRBD2. With V trimmed by 4 bases and J by 4 bases, 5 bases remained unmatched. CDR1 is SGHRS, CDR2 YFSETQ, per germline. This CDR3 has 16 residues. CDR3 nucleotides: TGCGCCAGCAGCCTACTAGCGGGAGGATTCACCGGGGAGCTGTTTTTT. Protein: CASSLLAGGFTGELFF.

This clonotype appeared many times. V and J are TRBV3-1 and TRBJ1-5; D unresolved. Germline CDR1 and CDR2: LGHDT and YNNKEL (reference sequence). V lost 4 bases to trimming and J lost 0 bases, with 10 bases between them. The length of the CDR3 is 15 residues. In DNA form, the CDR3 reads TGTGCCAGCAGCCCTGGACTTTATAGCAATCAGCCCCAGCATTTT. This encodes CASSPGLYSNQPQHF.

The table lists this clonotype with many counts. J is TRBJ2-3 and V is TRBV5-1; 7 bases map to TRBD2. This CDR3 is built from 17 residues. V trimming: 1 base; J trimming: 3 bases; junction bases outside the gene matches: 11. Germline V gene sequence: CDR1 SGHRS, CDR2 YFSETQ. This chain's CDR3 is CASSLNRGRAGTDTQYF. CDR3 DNA: TGCGCCAGCAGCTTGAATCGGGGGAGGGCCGGTACAGATACGCAGTATTTT.

In this sample, this clonotype turned up a few times. DNA for the CDR3: TGTGCCAGCAGCCCGGGGACGGGACTAGTAGGCAATGAGCAGTTCTTC. It codes for CASSPGTGLVGNEQFF. This chain uses TRBV7-3 with TRBJ2-1; 8 bases agree with TRBD2. The CDR3 length is 16 residues. The junction had 12 bases not matched to a gene; V was cut back by 5 bases and J by 6 bases. Germline CDR1 and CDR2: SGHTA and FQGTGA.

This clonotype was counted many times. This chain links TRBV7-9 with TRBJ2-1; D possibly corresponds to TRBD2 (7 bases). The germline CDR1 and CDR2 sequences are SEHNR and FQNEAQ (reference sequence). The CDR3 runs 13 residues. Trimming stripped 5 bases from V and 9 bases from J, with 14 bases between. The CDR3 region has the DNA TGTGCCAGCAGCGGGGGGGGCCCGAGTGAGCAGTTCTTC. Its protein product is CASSGGGPSEQFF.

This clonotype was picked up many times. The J gene is TRBJ2-1, the V gene TRBV24-1, with D perhaps matching TRBD1 or TRBD2 (6 bases each). The CDR3 consists of 16 residues. Germline lookup yields CDR1 KGHDR and CDR2 SFDVKD. V was clipped by 5 bases and J by 4 bases, with 17 bases between them. The CDR3 spells CATSGGAGGLYNEQFF. Here the CDR3 DNA reads TGTGCCACCAGTGGTGGGGCCGGGGGCCTTTACAATGAGCAGTTCTTC.

This clonotype has a count of ten or more. This CDR3 reads CASSPPGQGPEQYF. The CDR3 nucleotides read TGTGCCAGCAGCCCACCGGGACAGGGTCCCGAGCAGTACTTC. The chain carries TRBV3-1 and TRBJ2-7; 9 bases agree with TRBD1. Looked up from germline, CDR1 is LGHDT and CDR2 is YNNKEL (reference sequence). Trimming removed 4 bases from V and 6 bases from J; junction bases left unmatched: 7. This CDR3 has 14 residues.

This clonotype showed up many times. V is TRBV11-2 and J is TRBJ2-5; TRBD2 matches 12 bases. CDR1 and CDR2 from the germline V gene are SGHAT and FQNNGV. V lost 5 bases to trimming and J lost 5 bases; unmatched junction nucleotides: 9. The CDR3 contains 16 residues. Here the CDR3 DNA reads TGTGCCAGCAGCAACCTCGGGACTAGCGGGCGGGAGACCCAGTACTTC. Translating it yields CASSNLGTSGRETQYF.

This clonotype was observed at least ten times. The chain uses TRBV7-2 and TRBJ2-7; TRBD2 is a possible D gene (6 bases). CDR3 size: 16 residues. Germline V gene lookup returns CDR1 SGHTA and CDR2 FQGNSA. V dropped 5 bases and J dropped 5 bases, with 22 bases sitting between them. CDR3 amino acids: CASSQRVRRVRNEQYF. The CDR3 bases are TGTGCCAGCAGCCAAAGAGTAAGGAGGGTGAGGAACGAGCAGTACTTC.

The sample holds many counts of this clonotype. The genes are TRBV11-3 and TRBJ2-4; 7 nucleotides align to TRBD2. CDR3 length equals 14 residues. From germline, CDR1 is SGHNT and CDR2 YENEEA. V was clipped by 3 bases and J by 5 bases; unmatched bases: 4. This chain's CDR3 is CASSLREPQNIQYF. CDR3 coding DNA: TGTGCCAGCAGCTTGCGGGAGCCCCAAAACATTCAGTACTTC.

In this sample, this clonotype turned up many times. The chain is built from TRBV4-1 and TRBJ1-3; 7 nucleotides match TRBD1. This CDR3 has 15 amino acids. Germline values: CDR1 MGHRA, CDR2 YSYEKL. The V gene end was trimmed by 4 bases and the J gene end by 1 base; junction bases not matched to a gene: 4. CDR3 residues: CASSPRDRSGNTIYF. Written as DNA, the CDR3 is TGCGCCAGCAGCCCCCGGGACAGATCTGGAAACACCATATATTTT.

This clonotype showed up just a few times. The V and J genes are TRBV2 and TRBJ1-5; D gene ambiguous. The CDR3 covers 13 residues. The germline V gene encodes CDR1 SNHLY and CDR2 FYNNEI. Trimming shortened V by 8 bases and J by 0 bases, and 8 bases separated the two germline ends. CDR3 in amino acids: CASGSRSNQPQHF. CDR3 nucleotides: TGTGCCAGCGGGAGCCGTAGCAATCAGCCCCAGCATTTT.

The chain joins TRBV3-1 to TRBJ1-2; D is ambiguous. The ends were cut back, 3 bases at V and 7 bases at J, with 15 bases in the middle. Germline loops: CDR1 LGHDT, CDR2 YNNKEL (reference sequence). This CDR3 has 14 amino acids. The CDR3 DNA sequence: TGTGCCAGCAGCCAGGCCACAGCTTGGGCTGGCTACACCTTC. Translation: CASSQATAWAGYTF.

At least ten counts were recorded for this clonotype. The J gene is TRBJ1-6, the V gene TRBV20-1; possible D gene TRBD1, 6 bases. This CDR3 is built from 15 residues. Germline V gene data show CDR1 as DFQATT and CDR2 as SNEGSKA (reference sequence). Trimming removed 0 bases at V and 8 bases at J, with 14 bases between. CDR3 coding DNA: TGCAGTGCTAGAGATTGGGTGGCAGGGGATTCACCCCTCCACTTT. This translates into CSARDWVAGDSPLHF.

As concerns this clonotype: Possible read error: a much larger clone is one base away. The J gene is TRBJ1-5, the V gene TRBV9, with 7 nucleotides matching TRBD1. J gave up 3 bases and V 0 bases, and 3 bases lay outside the gene matches. This CDR3 comprises 15 residues. Germline lookup yields CDR1 SGDLS and CDR2 YYNGEE. CDR3 DNA sequence: TGTGCCAGCAGCGTAGGTGGGACAGACAATCAGCCCCAGCATTTT. It codes for CASSVGGTDNQPQHF.